Sequencing of this TCR beta chain was carried out in a study of CD8 T cells in ankylosing spondylitis. Study-wide points: Some of the motif variants had earlier been found in reactive arthritis patients' fluid and blood. As reported, disease-linked clones showed significant enrichment in matched ankylosing spondylitis synovial fluid.

This clonotype came up a few times. Its antigen is unknown. Via MiXCR, TCRdb re-called the 5' RACE reads, giving one row per CDR3 protein. The repertoire holds approximately 150,000 distinct CDR3 sequences, with roughly 34% as singletons. Trimming stripped 4 bases from V and 4 bases from J, with 20 bases between. The CDR3 has 16 amino acids. The germline gives CDR1 DFQATT, CDR2 SNEGSKA (reference sequence). The chain employs TRBV20-1 and TRBJ1-5; a possible D gene is TRBD1 (6 bases). The clonotype comes from a male donor with ankylosing spondylitis. The sequencing input was synovial fluid, either unsorted or a sorted T cell fraction (not recorded which). CDR3 loop: CSAKGGLSSVNQPQHF. Here the CDR3 DNA reads TGCAGTGCTAAGGGGGGCTTATCGTCGGTAAATCAGCCCCAGCATTTT.